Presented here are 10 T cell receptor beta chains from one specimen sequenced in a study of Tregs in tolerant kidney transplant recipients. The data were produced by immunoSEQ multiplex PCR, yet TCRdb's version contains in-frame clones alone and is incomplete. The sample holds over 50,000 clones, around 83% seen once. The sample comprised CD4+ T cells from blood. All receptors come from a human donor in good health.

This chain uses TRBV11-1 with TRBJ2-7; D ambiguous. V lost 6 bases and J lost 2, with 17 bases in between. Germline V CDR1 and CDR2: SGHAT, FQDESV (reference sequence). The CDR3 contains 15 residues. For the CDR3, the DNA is TGTGCCAGCAGTTCTAGGGTCGTTCCAACCTACGAGCAGTACTTC. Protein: CASSSRVVPTYEQYF.

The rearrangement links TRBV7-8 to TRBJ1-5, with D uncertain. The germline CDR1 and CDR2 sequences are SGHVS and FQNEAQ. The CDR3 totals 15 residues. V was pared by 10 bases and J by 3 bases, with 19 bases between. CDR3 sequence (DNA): TGTGCCATCTCATCTGGCAGGTTCCTCAATCAGCCCCAGCATTTT. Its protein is CAISSGRFLNQPQHF. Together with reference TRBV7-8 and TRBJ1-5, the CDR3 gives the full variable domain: GAGVSQSPRYKVAKRGQDVALRCDPISGHVSLFWYQQALGQGPEFLTYFQNEAQLDKSGLPSDRFFAERPEGSVSTLKIQRTQQEDSAVYLCAISSGRFLNQPQHFGDGTRLSIL.

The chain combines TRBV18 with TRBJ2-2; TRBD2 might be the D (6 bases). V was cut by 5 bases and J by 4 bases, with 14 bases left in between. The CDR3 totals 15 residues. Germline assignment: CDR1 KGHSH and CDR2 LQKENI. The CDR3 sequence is CASSSDGTATGELFF. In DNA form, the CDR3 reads TGTGCCAGCTCATCAGACGGGACTGCCACCGGGGAGCTGTTTTTT.

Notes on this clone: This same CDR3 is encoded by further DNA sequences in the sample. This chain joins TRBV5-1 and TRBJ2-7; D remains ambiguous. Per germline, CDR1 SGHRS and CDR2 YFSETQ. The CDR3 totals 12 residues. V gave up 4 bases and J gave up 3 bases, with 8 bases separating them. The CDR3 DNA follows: TGCGCCAGCAGCCAAGAAAACTACGAGCAGTACTTC. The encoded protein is CASSQENYEQYF.

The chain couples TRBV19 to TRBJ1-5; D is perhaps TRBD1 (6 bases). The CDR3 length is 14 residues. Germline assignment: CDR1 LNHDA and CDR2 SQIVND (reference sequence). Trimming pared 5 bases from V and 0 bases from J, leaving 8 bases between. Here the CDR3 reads CASSGGGSNQPQHF. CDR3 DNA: TGTGCCAGTAGTGGAGGGGGTAGCAATCAGCCCCAGCATTTT.

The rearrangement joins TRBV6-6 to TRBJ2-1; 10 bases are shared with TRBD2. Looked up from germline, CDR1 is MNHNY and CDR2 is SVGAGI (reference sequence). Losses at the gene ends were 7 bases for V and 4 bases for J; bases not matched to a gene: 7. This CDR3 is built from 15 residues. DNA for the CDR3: TGTGCCAGCACCAGACTAGCGGGTGCTTACAATGAGCAGTTCTTC. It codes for CASTRLAGAYNEQFF.

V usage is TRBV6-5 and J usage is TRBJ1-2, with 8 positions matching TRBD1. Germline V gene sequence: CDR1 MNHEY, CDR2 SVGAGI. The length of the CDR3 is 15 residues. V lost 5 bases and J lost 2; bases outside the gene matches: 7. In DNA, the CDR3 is TGTGCCAGCAGTCGGACAGGGAACAAAAACTATGGCTACACCTTC. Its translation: CASSRTGNKNYGYTF.

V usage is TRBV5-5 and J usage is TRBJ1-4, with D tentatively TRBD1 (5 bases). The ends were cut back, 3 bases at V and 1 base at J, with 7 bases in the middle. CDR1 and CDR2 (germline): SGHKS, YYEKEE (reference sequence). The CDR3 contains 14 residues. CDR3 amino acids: CASSWDGTNEKLFF. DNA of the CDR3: TGTGCCAGCAGCTGGGACGGAACTAATGAAAAACTGTTTTTT.

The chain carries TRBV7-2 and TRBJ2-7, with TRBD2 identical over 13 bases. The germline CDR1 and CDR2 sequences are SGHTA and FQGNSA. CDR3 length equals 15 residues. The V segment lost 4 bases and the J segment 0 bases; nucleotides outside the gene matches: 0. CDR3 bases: TGTGCCAGCAGCTGGACTAGCGGGAGCTCCTACGAGCAGTACTTC. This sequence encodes CASSWTSGSSYEQYF.

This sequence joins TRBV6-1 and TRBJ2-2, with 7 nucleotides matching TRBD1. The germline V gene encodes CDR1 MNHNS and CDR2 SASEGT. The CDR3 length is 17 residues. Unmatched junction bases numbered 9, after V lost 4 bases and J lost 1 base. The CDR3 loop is CASSVLQGVGNTGELFF. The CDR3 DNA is TGTGCCAGCAGTGTTCTTCAGGGGGTGGGGAACACCGGGGAGCTGTTTTTT.